The 23 T cell receptor beta chains below all came from one sample that was sequenced in a study of cytomegalovirus exposure and HLA in healthy donors. Amplification used 60 Vbeta primers and 13 Jbeta primers. Here immunoSEQ multiplex PCR was the method, and the copy in TCRdb shows in-frame clones only, minus some. This listing includes 55,000 to 85,000 clones. The sequenced sample consisted of PBMCs. These receptors were collected from a female donor in good health and CMV-seropositive.

The chain uses TRBV28 and TRBJ1-5; the match to TRBD1 covers 7 bases. The CDR3 sequence is 16 residues long. The germline V gene has CDR1 MDHEN and CDR2 SYDVKM. The J segment lost 6 bases and the V segment lost 5 bases, leaving 13 bases of the junction unmatched. The CDR3 bases are TGTGCCAGCAGTCCTCGGGAGGGGGCAAGGGGTCAGCCCCAGCATTTT. Translating gives CASSPREGARGQPQHF.

The gene calls are TRBV4-1 and TRBJ2-1, with TRBD2 matching over 10 bases. The germline CDR1 and CDR2 sequences are MGHRA and YSYEKL. With 3 bases clipped from V and 2 bases from J, the junction kept 4 bases outside the gene matches. The CDR3 consists of 16 residues. The CDR3 region is CASSQPGLAPYNEQFF. In DNA form, the CDR3 reads TGCGCCAGCAGCCAGCCGGGACTAGCGCCCTACAATGAGCAGTTCTTC.

The chain employs TRBV18 and TRBJ1-4, with 9 bases that match TRBD1. CDR1 and CDR2 (germline): KGHSH, LQKENI. This CDR3 contains 16 residues. V lost 2 bases to trimming and J lost 6 bases; unmatched junction nucleotides: 7. The DNA for the CDR3 is TGTGCCAGCTCACCAGCCCCCGGGACAGGGTATGAAAAACTGTTTTTT. Its translation is CASSPAPGTGYEKLFF.

The chain has TRBV2 and TRBJ2-1, with TRBD1 as a possible D gene (6 bases). This CDR3 has 13 residues. V shed 3 bases and J shed 6 bases, with 9 bases lying between them. Per the germline V gene, CDR1 is SNHLY and CDR2 is FYNNEI. CDR3 in DNA: TGTGCCAGCAGTGAGGACAGTTTCAATGAGCAGTTCTTC. Protein sequence: CASSEDSFNEQFF.

The chain links TRBV28 to TRBJ2-7; TRBD2 agrees at 7 bases. Germline CDR1 and CDR2: MDHEN and SYDVKM. The CDR3 has 15 residues. The junction had 15 bases not matched to a gene; V was cut back by 6 bases and J by 7 bases. The CDR3 region has the DNA TGTGCCAGCAGCCGCGGGGGAGCGGGGCTTGCTGAGCAGTACTTC. Protein product: CASSRGGAGLAEQYF.

The CDR3 loop is CASSVVRYEQYF. DNA of the CDR3: TGTGCCAGCAGTGTGGTCCGGTACGAGCAGTACTTC. The V gene is TRBV6-1, the J gene TRBJ2-7; D is undetermined. Germline V gene sequence: CDR1 MNHNS, CDR2 SASEGT. This CDR3 is 12 amino acids long. With 4 bases removed from V and 4 bases from J, the gap between germline ends came to 8 bases.

V and J are TRBV19 and TRBJ2-1; D might be TRBD1 (6 bases). Trimming shortened V by 1 base and J by 4 bases, and 11 bases separated the two germline ends. Germline V gene sequence: CDR1 LNHDA, CDR2 SQIVND (reference sequence). The length of the CDR3 is 15 residues. The CDR3 spells CASSIGQDVYNEQFF. The CDR3 DNA follows: TGTGCCAGTAGTATAGGACAGGATGTTTACAATGAGCAGTTCTTC.

V gene TRBV6-1 combines with J gene TRBJ2-3; the D gene is possibly TRBD2 (5 bases). V lost 5 bases and J lost 9, with 15 bases in between. The CDR3 sequence is 13 residues long. Germline CDR1 MNHNS, CDR2 SASEGT. DNA for the CDR3: TGTGCCAGCAGTTTAGAGGGTACCGGGACGCAGTATTTT. The encoded protein is CASSLEGTGTQYF.

J is TRBJ2-7 and V is TRBV5-1; 9 bases align to TRBD1. Unmatched junction bases numbered 6, after V lost 1 base and J lost 7 bases. The CDR3 sequence is 14 residues long. Germline V gene lookup returns CDR1 SGHRS and CDR2 YFSETQ. As DNA, the CDR3 is TGCGCCAGCAGCTTGTGGGACAGGGAAAAGGAGCAGTACTTC. It is translated as CASSLWDREKEQYF. The full variable domain, rest sourced from reference TRBV5-1 and TRBJ2-7, is KAGVTQTPRYLIKTRGQQVTLSCSPISGHRSVSWYQQTPGQGLQFLFEYFSETQRNKGNFPGRFSGRQFSNSRSEMNVSTLELGDSALYLCASSLWDREKEQYFGPGTRLTVT.

The chain combines TRBV28 with TRBJ2-3, with D perhaps TRBD2 (6 bases). The germline V and J ends were trimmed by 7 bases and 2 bases, with 13 bases remaining between them. The germline CDR1 and CDR2 sequences are MDHEN and SYDVKM. This CDR3 contains 14 residues. The CDR3 protein is CASTVGGLTDTQYF. As DNA, the CDR3 is TGTGCCAGCACCGTGGGGGGACTCACAGATACGCAGTATTTT.

This chain joins TRBV5-1 and TRBJ1-4; D gene ambiguous. The CDR3 totals 14 residues. Germline CDR1 is SGHRS and CDR2 is YFSETQ. Trimming removed 3 bases from V and 8 bases from J, with 14 bases in between. The chain's CDR3 is CASSYGNGGEKLFF. As DNA, the CDR3 is TGCGCCAGCAGCTATGGTAATGGAGGAGAAAAACTGTTTTTT.

The J gene is TRBJ2-7, the V gene TRBV13, with 13 nucleotides matching TRBD2. Germline V gene data show CDR1 as PRHDT and CDR2 as FYEKMQ (reference sequence). This CDR3 contains 17 residues. The trim removed 5 bases at V and 6 bases at J, leaving 13 bases unmatched. CDR3 sequence: CASSIWTSGSLWSEQYF. CDR3 DNA sequence: TGTGCCAGCAGCATTTGGACTAGCGGGAGTCTTTGGTCCGAGCAGTACTTC.

This chain links TRBV6-5 with TRBJ2-3; 9 positions match TRBD1. The germline V gene has CDR1 MNHEY and CDR2 SVGAGI. The V and J ends lost 2 bases and 6 bases, in that order; junction bases with no gene match: 6. The CDR3 is made up of 15 amino acids. The CDR3 here is CASSYRGQGSDTQYF. In DNA form, the CDR3 reads TGTGCCAGCAGTTACCGGGGACAGGGTAGTGATACGCAGTATTTT.

V is TRBV5-4 and J is TRBJ2-7; the D gene is possibly TRBD1 (6 bases). The CDR3 contains 15 residues. V shed 0 bases and J shed 6 bases, with 16 bases lying between them. CDR1 and CDR2 from the germline V gene are SGHNT and YYREEE (reference sequence). The CDR3 DNA is TGTGCCAGCAGCTTGGGGGGGACAACTAGATCCGAGCAGTACTTC. Its protein product is CASSLGGTTRSEQYF.

The chain couples TRBV19 to TRBJ2-5, with a tentative D call TRBD1 (5 bases). The ends were cut back, 1 base at V and 3 bases at J, with 9 bases in the middle. CDR1 LNHDA and CDR2 SQIVND come from the germline V gene (reference sequence). The CDR3 loop spans 14 amino acids. Written as DNA, the CDR3 is TGTGCCAGTAGTATAGCCGACAGAAAAGAGACCCAGTACTTC. Its protein is CASSIADRKETQYF. Full variable domain (missing parts from reference TRBV19 and TRBJ2-5): DGGITQSPKYLFRKEGQNVTLSCEQNLNHDAMYWYRQDPGQGLRLIYYSQIVNDFQKGDIAEGYSVSREKKESFPLTVTSAQKNPTAFYLCASSIADRKETQYFGPGTRLLVL.

The rearrangement joins TRBV5-4 to TRBJ2-7; 11 nucleotides agree with TRBD2. The CDR3 consists of 17 residues. The germline V gene encodes CDR1 SGHNT and CDR2 YYREEE (reference sequence). Trimming cost V 0 bases and J 5 bases; bases outside gene matches: 10. CDR3 nucleotides: TGTGCCAGCAGCTTGGCCGGGGCTAGCGGGAGGTACCACGAGCAGTACTTC. It yields the protein CASSLAGASGRYHEQYF.

The chain couples TRBV7-2 to TRBJ2-1; 9 bases are shared with TRBD2. Trimming at V came to 2 bases and at J to 9 bases, leaving 14 bases not matched to a gene. Germline CDR1 is SGHTA and CDR2 is FQGNSA. The CDR3 is 17 amino acids. The CDR3 DNA sequence: TGTGCCAGCAGCTTACTGTTCCTGGGCGGGAGGGCTGGTGAGCAGTTCTTC. This translates into CASSLLFLGGRAGEQFF.

The rearrangement uses TRBV28 and TRBJ1-2, with a possible D match to TRBD1 (6 bases). Trimming left V 6 bases short and J 4 bases short, with 15 bases between. This CDR3 has 14 residues. CDR1 MDHEN and CDR2 SYDVKM come from the germline V gene. The CDR3 loop is CASREGGVRYGYTF. CDR3 nucleotide sequence: TGTGCCAGCAGGGAAGGGGGGGTCCGCTATGGCTACACCTTC.

As concerns this clone: Germline and junction disagree at one end, which may indicate a read error. The rearrangement links TRBV6-1 to TRBJ1-5, with D possibly matching TRBD1 (6 bases). This CDR3 comprises 16 residues. The germline V gene encodes CDR1 MNHNS and CDR2 SASEGT. For the CDR3, the DNA is TGTGCCAGCAGTGAATGGGCAGGGGCTAGCTATCAGCCCCAGCATTTT. The encoded protein is CASSEWAGASYQPQHF.

The rearrangement uses TRBV29-1 and TRBJ2-1; a possible D gene is TRBD2 (6 bases). CDR1 and CDR2 (germline): SQVTM, ANQGSEA. Trimming stripped 4 bases from V and 4 bases from J, with 14 bases between. The CDR3 totals 14 residues. The CDR3 region is CSVVPGSMYNEQFF. In DNA, the CDR3 is TGCAGCGTTGTGCCCGGGAGTATGTACAATGAGCAGTTCTTC.

V gene TRBV5-1 combines with J gene TRBJ2-7, with 10 nucleotides matching TRBD1. The CDR3 runs 12 residues. With 5 bases clipped from V and 5 bases from J, the junction kept 1 base outside the gene matches. Germline CDR1 reads SGHRS; CDR2 reads YFSETQ. CDR3 in amino acids: CASRTGGNEQYF. CDR3 sequence (DNA): TGCGCCAGCAGGACAGGGGGCAACGAGCAGTACTTC.

The CDR3 region has the DNA TGCGCCAGCAGGCTAGACCTTCGGGGAAACTATGGCTACACCTTC. Translating gives CASRLDLRGNYGYTF. The chain recombines TRBV5-1 with TRBJ1-2; D is ambiguous. Germline lookup yields CDR1 SGHRS and CDR2 YFSETQ. The CDR3 runs to 15 residues. V was pared by 5 bases and J by 2 bases, with 16 bases between.

CDR3 residues: CASSLAPLRNSPLHF. CDR3 nucleotides: TGCGCCAGCAGCTTGGCCCCCCTGAGGAATTCACCCCTCCACTTT. This chain links TRBV5-1 with TRBJ1-6, with D uncertain. The V end lost 0 bases, the J end lost 7 bases, and 11 bases lay between the germline ends. The CDR3 spans 15 residues. Germline V gene sequence: CDR1 SGHRS, CDR2 YFSETQ.